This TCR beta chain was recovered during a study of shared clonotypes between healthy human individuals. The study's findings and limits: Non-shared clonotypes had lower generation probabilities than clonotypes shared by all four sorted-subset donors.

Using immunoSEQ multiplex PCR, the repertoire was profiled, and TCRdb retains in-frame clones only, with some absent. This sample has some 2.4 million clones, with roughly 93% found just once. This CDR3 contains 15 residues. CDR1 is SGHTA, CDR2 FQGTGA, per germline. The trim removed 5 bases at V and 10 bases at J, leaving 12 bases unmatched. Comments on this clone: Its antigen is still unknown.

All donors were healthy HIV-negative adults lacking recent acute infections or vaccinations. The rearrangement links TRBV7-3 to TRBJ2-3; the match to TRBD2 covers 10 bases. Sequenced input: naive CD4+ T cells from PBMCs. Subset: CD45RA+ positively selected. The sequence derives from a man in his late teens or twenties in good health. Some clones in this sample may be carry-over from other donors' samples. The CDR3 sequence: CASSPLAGARGSQYF. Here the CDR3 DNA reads TGTGCCAGCAGCCCTCTAGCGGGAGCACGAGGTTCGCAGTATTTT.